The 30 T cell receptor beta chains given below trace back to one sample, sequenced in a study of blood T cell repertoires in COVID-19. The repertoire was sequenced with immunoSEQ multiplex PCR; TCRdb's copy has only in-frame clones and lacks some. Of some 240,000 clones listed, 70% to 85% were seen once; the top ten hold approximately 1.5%. Sequencing was done on a sample of peripheral blood. The receptors were sampled from a woman in her 40s who had recovered from COVID-19.

This clone has just one count. The rearrangement links TRBV18 to TRBJ2-3; 8 positions match TRBD1. This CDR3 contains 16 residues. The V gene end was trimmed by 1 base and the J gene end by 3 bases; junction bases not matched to a gene: 6. Per the germline V gene, CDR1 is KGHSH and CDR2 is LQKENI. In DNA, the CDR3 is TGTGCCAGCTCACCACAAACAGGGGGAGGTACAGATACGCAGTATTTT. Protein: CASSPQTGGGTDTQYF.

The V gene is TRBV27, the J gene TRBJ1-2; the match to TRBD1 covers 7 bases. Germline CDR1 reads MNHEY; CDR2 reads SMNVEV (reference sequence). The CDR3 sequence is 14 residues long. V gave up 5 bases and J gave up 2 bases; unmatched junction bases: 5. The CDR3 here is CASSRDRENYGYTF. Written as DNA, the CDR3 is TGTGCCAGCAGTAGAGACAGGGAAAACTATGGCTACACCTTC.

V is TRBV6-5 and J is TRBJ2-5; no firm D call. V dropped 6 bases and J dropped 0 bases, with 8 bases sitting between them. Germline V CDR1 and CDR2: MNHEY, SVGAGI. This CDR3 contains 13 residues. CDR3 loop: CASSPAYQETQYF. CDR3 bases: TGTGCCAGCAGCCCAGCGTACCAAGAGACCCAGTACTTC.

J is TRBJ2-5 and V is TRBV2; maybe TRBD1 (6 bases). This CDR3 spans 13 amino acids. The V end was cut by 6 bases, the J end by 4 bases, with 12 bases between. The germline gives CDR1 SNHLY, CDR2 FYNNEI. CDR3 sequence (DNA): TGTGCCAGCAGGTTATCAGGGGCAGAGACCCAGTACTTC. Its protein product is CASRLSGAETQYF.

The J gene is TRBJ1-4, the V gene TRBV11-2; the match to TRBD1 covers 7 bases. Trimming removed 8 bases from V and 4 bases from J; junction bases left unmatched: 7. CDR1 and CDR2 from the germline V gene are SGHAT and FQNNGV. This CDR3 is 14 amino acids long. CDR3 sequence reads: CASQGGLLNEKLFF. In DNA, the CDR3 is TGTGCCAGCCAGGGGGGTTTACTTAATGAAAAACTGTTTTTT.

The CDR3, as DNA: TGCGCCAGCACTGATCAGGACAGGTCGAGTGAAAAACTGTTTTTT. Protein: CASTDQDRSSEKLFF. V gene TRBV4-1 combines with J gene TRBJ1-4; 7 nucleotides line up with TRBD1. Trimming at V came to 7 bases and at J to 7 bases, leaving 12 bases not matched to a gene. The CDR3 is made up of 15 amino acids. Germline assignment: CDR1 MGHRA and CDR2 YSYEKL.

The rearrangement links TRBV27 to TRBJ2-7; 7 bases are a match to TRBD1. CDR3 size: 13 residues. Germline assignment: CDR1 MNHEY and CDR2 SMNVEV (reference sequence). With 6 bases clipped from V and 3 bases from J, the junction kept 5 bases outside the gene matches. The CDR3 sequence is CASRPWDSYEQYF. The DNA of the CDR3 is TGTGCCAGCAGACCCTGGGACAGCTACGAGCAGTACTTC.

The gene calls are TRBV7-2 and TRBJ1-1, with no clear D. Trimming pared 1 base from V and 4 bases from J, leaving 10 bases between. The CDR3 runs 14 residues. Per the germline V gene, CDR1 is SGHTA and CDR2 is FQGNSA. Here the CDR3 DNA reads TGTGCCAGCAGCTTAGATACAGAACCCACTGAAGCTTTCTTT. Protein: CASSLDTEPTEAFF.

The rearrangement links TRBV18 to TRBJ2-3; 10 bases are a match to TRBD2. V lost 3 bases, J lost 5 bases, and 8 bases stayed unmatched. Germline CDR1 reads KGHSH; CDR2 reads LQKENI. The CDR3 totals 16 residues. CDR3: CASSPLTSGVEDTQYF. The CDR3 nucleotides are TGTGCCAGCTCACCTCTTACTAGCGGGGTTGAAGATACGCAGTATTTT.

The chain links TRBV2 to TRBJ2-3; TRBD2 aligns across 11 bases. Trimming took 6 bases from V and 1 from J; bases not matched to a gene: 21. The germline V gene has CDR1 SNHLY and CDR2 FYNNEI. The CDR3 consists of 21 residues. CDR3 region: CASSPPLLAGATLGGTDTQYF. DNA of the CDR3: TGTGCCAGCAGCCCCCCCCTACTAGCGGGGGCCACCCTTGGGGGCACAGATACGCAGTATTTT. Using reference TRBV2 and TRBJ2-3 for the parts outside the CDR3, the full variable domain is EPEVTQTPSHQVTQMGQEVILRCVPISNHLYFYWYRQILGQKVEFLVSFYNNEISEKSEIFDDQFSVERPDGSNFTLKIRSTKLEDSAMYFCASSPPLLAGATLGGTDTQYFGPGTRLTVL.

This clone came up a few times. This sequence joins TRBV6-5 and TRBJ1-1; 8 bases line up with TRBD1. The CDR3 spans 15 residues. The junction had 3 bases not matched to a gene; V was cut back by 0 bases and J by 3 bases. The germline V gene encodes CDR1 MNHEY and CDR2 SVGAGI. CDR3 amino acids: CASSYSVTGDTEAFF. The CDR3 DNA reads TGTGCCAGCAGTTACTCGGTGACAGGGGACACTGAAGCTTTCTTT.

The chain couples TRBV7-2 to TRBJ2-4; D may be TRBD1 (6 bases). The CDR3 runs to 15 residues. Between the trimmed V and J ends, which lost 1 base and 7 bases, there was a span of 14 bases. Germline-derived CDR1 and CDR2 are SGHTA and FQGNSA. In DNA, the CDR3 is TGTGCCAGCAGCTTAGGAGGGCAGGGGATGAACATTCAGTACTTC. It specifies CASSLGGQGMNIQYF.

The rearrangement joins TRBV28 to TRBJ2-5, with 15 bases lining up with TRBD2. The germline gives CDR1 MDHEN, CDR2 SYDVKM. V trimming: 5 bases; J trimming: 3 bases; junction bases outside the gene matches: 7. There are 17 residues in the CDR3. The CDR3 coding sequence is TGTGCCAGCAGTCCGGGGTGGACTAGCGGGGGGGAAGAGACCCAGTACTTC. Translated: CASSPGWTSGGEETQYF.

The V gene is TRBV7-8, the J gene TRBJ1-2; D call uncertain. Trimming stripped 1 base from V and 7 bases from J, with 13 bases between. Per germline, CDR1 SGHVS and CDR2 FQNEAQ. The CDR3 is 14 amino acids. This CDR3 is CASSLGAMSSGYTF. CDR3 nucleotide sequence: TGTGCCAGCAGCTTAGGGGCAATGTCGAGTGGCTACACCTTC.

The chain joins TRBV18 to TRBJ1-1, with TRBD1 matching 7 bases. V trimming: 5 bases; J trimming: 0 bases; junction bases outside the gene matches: 6. The germline gives CDR1 KGHSH, CDR2 LQKENI. CDR3 length: 15 amino acids. CDR3 sequence reads: CASSSRTGMNTEAFF. The CDR3 coding sequence is TGTGCCAGCTCATCCCGGACAGGAATGAACACTGAAGCTTTCTTT.

Note on this clone: Within the sample, other DNA sequences also encode this same CDR3. The chain uses TRBV12-3 or TRBV12-4 and TRBJ1-1; no clear D. V lost 0 bases to trimming and J lost 1 base, with 3 bases between them. The CDR3 is 13 residues long. In nucleotides, the CDR3 is TGTGCCAGCAGTTTAGCACAGAACACTGAAGCTTTCTTT. This codes for CASSLAQNTEAFF.

The V call is TRBV4-3, the J call TRBJ2-2, with D perhaps TRBD1 (5 bases). Germline assignment: CDR1 LGHNA and CDR2 YSLEER. V dropped 0 bases and J dropped 6 bases, with 14 bases sitting between them. The CDR3 length is 16 residues. CDR3 sequence (DNA): TGCGCCAGCAGCCAAGATTGGGCTGGGGCATCCGGGGAGCTGTTTTTT. Translated: CASSQDWAGASGELFF.

This clone turned up a few times. The CDR3 region is CASSLDWGLSGNTIYF. CDR3 coding DNA: TGTGCCAGCAGTTTAGATTGGGGACTCTCTGGAAACACCATATATTTT. The V and J genes are TRBV28 and TRBJ1-3; the D gene is possibly TRBD1 (5 bases). Trimming took 2 bases from V and 0 from J, leaving 11 bases between them. The CDR3 length is 16 residues. CDR1 and CDR2 from the germline V gene are MDHEN and SYDVKM.

This sequence joins TRBV28 and TRBJ1-6; TRBD1 matches at 9 bases. The CDR3 totals 16 residues. Losses at the gene ends were 3 bases for V and 10 bases for J; bases not matched to a gene: 10. Germline CDR1 is MDHEN and CDR2 is SYDVKM. The CDR3 DNA reads TGTGCCAGCAGTTTTCGAGGGGGGACAGGGATATCACCCCTCCACTTT. It specifies CASSFRGGTGISPLHF.

V usage is TRBV7-8 and J usage is TRBJ2-3, with D tentatively TRBD2 (5 bases). Trimming took 5 bases from V and 9 from J, leaving 15 bases between them. The CDR3 totals 13 residues. Germline values: CDR1 SGHVS, CDR2 FQNEAQ. The CDR3 bases are TGTGCCAGCAGCGCGGACTTGATGGGAACGCAGTATTTT. This codes for CASSADLMGTQYF.

The chain employs TRBV27 and TRBJ2-1, with 11 bases aligning to TRBD1. Germline assignment: CDR1 MNHEY and CDR2 SMNVEV (reference sequence). J was trimmed by 7 bases and V by 7 bases; bases with no gene match: 15. This CDR3 has 17 residues. Here the CDR3 DNA reads TGTGCCAGCAAAATTGCAACAGGACAGGGGGCATGGAATGAGCAGTTCTTC. Its translation is CASKIATGQGAWNEQFF.

This clone was found once. The chain uses TRBV30 and TRBJ2-1, with TRBD2 as a possible D gene (5 bases). The germline V and J ends were trimmed by 0 bases and 9 bases, with 15 bases remaining between them. The length of the CDR3 is 14 residues. Germline V gene data show CDR1 as GTSNPN and CDR2 as SVGIG (reference sequence). The CDR3 loop reads CAWSVLLGDGEQFF. CDR3 DNA sequence: TGTGCCTGGAGTGTACTACTAGGTGACGGTGAGCAGTTCTTC.

V gene TRBV11-2 combines with J gene TRBJ1-3, with 7 nucleotides matching TRBD1. Trimming took 5 bases from V and 4 from J; bases not matched to a gene: 5. Germline loops: CDR1 SGHAT, CDR2 FQNNGV. CDR3 length: 14 amino acids. The CDR3 here is CASSTGTAGNTIYF. CDR3 DNA sequence: TGTGCCAGCAGCACGGGGACAGCAGGAAACACCATATATTTT.

In this sample, this clone turned up once. The gene calls are TRBV3-1 (or the pseudogene TRBV3-2) and TRBJ2-7; D not resolved. CDR3 length: 12 amino acids. V lost 1 base to trimming and J lost 7 bases, with 8 bases between them. The germline gives CDR1 LGHDT, CDR2 YNNKEL (reference sequence). The CDR3 reads CASSQGVLEQYF. The CDR3 region has the DNA TGTGCCAGCAGCCAAGGAGTATTAGAGCAGTACTTC.

The rearrangement joins TRBV2 to TRBJ2-3; possibly TRBD1 for D (6 bases). Trimming took off 5 bases at V and 6 bases at J, with 9 bases between the two ends. Germline loops: CDR1 SNHLY, CDR2 FYNNEI. This CDR3 spans 12 amino acids. The DNA for the CDR3 is TGTGCCAGCAGTCAACAGGGCGATACGCAGTATTTT. It specifies CASSQQGDTQYF. Drawing the rest from reference TRBV2 and TRBJ2-3, the complete variable domain is EPEVTQTPSHQVTQMGQEVILRCVPISNHLYFYWYRQILGQKVEFLVSFYNNEISEKSEIFDDQFSVERPDGSNFTLKIRSTKLEDSAMYFCASSQQGDTQYFGPGTRLTVL.

The V gene is TRBV28, the J gene TRBJ1-1; 8 positions agree with TRBD1. V lost 5 bases, J lost 3 bases, and 8 bases stayed unmatched. The CDR3 loop spans 15 amino acids. Germline-derived CDR1 and CDR2 are MDHEN and SYDVKM. Here the CDR3 reads CASSIPQGAHTEAFF. Here the CDR3 DNA reads TGTGCCAGCAGTATCCCCCAGGGGGCCCACACTGAAGCTTTCTTT.

The V call is TRBV27, the J call TRBJ1-3, with D possibly TRBD1 on 5 matching bases. Germline V lookup: CDR1 MNHEY, CDR2 SMNVEV (reference sequence). The V end lost 4 bases, the J end lost 3 bases, and 13 bases lay between the germline ends. CDR3 length: 15 amino acids. The CDR3 protein is CASSSLTGDGNTIYF. The CDR3 DNA sequence: TGTGCCAGCAGTTCCCTTACAGGTGATGGAAACACCATATATTTT.

This clone has a handful of counts. The chain couples TRBV7-2 to TRBJ2-3; 9 nucleotides match TRBD2. Per germline, CDR1 SGHTA and CDR2 FQGNSA. Trimming cost V 3 bases and J 2 bases; bases outside gene matches: 6. This CDR3 is 16 amino acids long. CDR3 loop: CASSFSGGSTTDTQYF. In DNA form, the CDR3 reads TGTGCCAGCAGCTTTAGCGGGGGCTCGACCACAGATACGCAGTATTTT.

The CDR3 DNA reads TGTGCCAGCAGCTTTTCAGTTTCAGATACGCAGTATTTT. Translated, it gives CASSFSVSDTQYF. The V call is TRBV5-6, the J call TRBJ2-3; D gene ambiguous. Germline-derived CDR1 and CDR2 are SGHDT and YYEEEE. The V gene lost 2 bases and the J gene lost 4 bases, with 8 bases spanning the gap. This CDR3 contains 13 residues.

This clone has a single count. This chain uses TRBV4-2 with TRBJ2-6; TRBD2 aligns across 8 bases. With 4 bases clipped from V and 0 bases from J, the junction kept 8 bases outside the gene matches. The CDR3 spans 18 residues. The germline CDR1 and CDR2 sequences are LGHNA and YNFKEQ. For the CDR3, the DNA is TGTGCCAGCAGCCGGACAGCGGGGGCGATCTCTGGGGCCAACGTCCTGACTTTC. Its translation is CASSRTAGAISGANVLTF.